This T cell receptor beta chain was observed in a study of immune cell composition in non-small cell lung cancer. Findings of the study overall: Overall clonality, unlike maximal tumour-associated clone frequency, did not predict TIL reactivity. Lung adenocarcinomas had lower top 10 clone scores and clonality than squamous tumours. Tumour-associated clones >0.5% occurred in under 40% of adenocarcinomas, roughly 75% of squamous.

Genomic DNA came from frozen unsorted single-cell suspensions. Only in-frame clones appear in the TCRdb table, and some are missing; sequencing was by immunoSEQ multiplex PCR. The data hold 15,000 or so clones, with under 75% observed a single time. Deletions cut 3 bases from V and 5 bases from J, with 13 bases between. CDR1 and CDR2 (germline): SEHNR, FQNEAQ (reference sequence). This CDR3 region has 14 residues. With respect to this clone: Its antigen is unknown.

Source material: lung tumor tissue. The clonotype originates from a human donor with non-small cell lung cancer. V and J are TRBV7-9 and TRBJ2-5; TRBD2 might be the D (6 bases). The CDR3 loop is CASSFVGGRETQYF. The CDR3 DNA reads TGTGCCAGCAGCTTCGTAGGAGGGAGGGAGACCCAGTACTTC.